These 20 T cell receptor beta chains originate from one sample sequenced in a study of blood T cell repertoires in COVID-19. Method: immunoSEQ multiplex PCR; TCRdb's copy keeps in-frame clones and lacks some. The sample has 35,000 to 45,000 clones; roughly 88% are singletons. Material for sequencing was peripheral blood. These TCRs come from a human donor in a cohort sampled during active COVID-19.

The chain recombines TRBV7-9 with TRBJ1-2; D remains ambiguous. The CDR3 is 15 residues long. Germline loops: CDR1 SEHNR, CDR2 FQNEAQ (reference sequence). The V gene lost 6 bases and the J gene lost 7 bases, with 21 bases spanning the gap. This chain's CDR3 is CASSSPTLTPRGYTF. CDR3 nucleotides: TGTGCCAGCAGTTCTCCCACCTTGACACCCCGTGGCTACACCTTC.

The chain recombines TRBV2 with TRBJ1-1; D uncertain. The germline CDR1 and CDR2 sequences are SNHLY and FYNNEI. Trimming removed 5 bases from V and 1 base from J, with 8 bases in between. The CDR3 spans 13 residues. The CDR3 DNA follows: TGTGCCAGCAGTCGACTAGAGAACACTGAAGCTTTCTTT. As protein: CASSRLENTEAFF. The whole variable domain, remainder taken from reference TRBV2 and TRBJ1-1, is EPEVTQTPSHQVTQMGQEVILRCVPISNHLYFYWYRQILGQKVEFLVSFYNNEISEKSEIFDDQFSVERPDGSNFTLKIRSTKLEDSAMYFCASSRLENTEAFFGQGTRLTVV.

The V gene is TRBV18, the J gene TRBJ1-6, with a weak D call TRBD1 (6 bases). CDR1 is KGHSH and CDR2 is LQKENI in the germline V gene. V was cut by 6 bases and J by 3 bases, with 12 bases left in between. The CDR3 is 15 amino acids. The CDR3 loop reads CASSRQEDYNSPLHF. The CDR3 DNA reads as TGTGCCAGCTCCCGACAGGAAGACTATAATTCACCCCTCCACTTT.

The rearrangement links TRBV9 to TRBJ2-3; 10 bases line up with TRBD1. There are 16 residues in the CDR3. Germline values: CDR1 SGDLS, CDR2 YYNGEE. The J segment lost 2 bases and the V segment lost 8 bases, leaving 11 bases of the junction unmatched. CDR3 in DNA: TGTGCCAGTACCGACAGGGGGCGAGACCCCACAGATACGCAGTATTTT. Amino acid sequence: CASTDRGRDPTDTQYF.

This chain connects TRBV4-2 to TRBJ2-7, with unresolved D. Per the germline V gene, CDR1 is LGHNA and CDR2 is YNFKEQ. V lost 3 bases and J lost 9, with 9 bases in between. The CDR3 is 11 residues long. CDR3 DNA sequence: TGTGCCAGCAGCCACGCGAACGCGCAGTACTTC. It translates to CASSHANAQYF.

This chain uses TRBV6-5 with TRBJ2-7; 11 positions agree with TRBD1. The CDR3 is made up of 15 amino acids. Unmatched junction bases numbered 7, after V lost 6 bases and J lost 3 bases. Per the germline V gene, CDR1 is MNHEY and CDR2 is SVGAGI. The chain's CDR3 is CASRSGTGGLYEQYF. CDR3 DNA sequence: TGTGCCAGCAGGTCCGGGACAGGGGGTCTCTACGAGCAGTACTTC.

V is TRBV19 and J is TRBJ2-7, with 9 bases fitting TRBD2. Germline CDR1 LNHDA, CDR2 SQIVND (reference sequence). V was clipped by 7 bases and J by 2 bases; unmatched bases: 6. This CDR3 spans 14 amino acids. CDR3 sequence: CASTVVAGAYEQYF. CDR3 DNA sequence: TGTGCCAGTACGGTGGTAGCGGGGGCCTACGAGCAGTACTTC.

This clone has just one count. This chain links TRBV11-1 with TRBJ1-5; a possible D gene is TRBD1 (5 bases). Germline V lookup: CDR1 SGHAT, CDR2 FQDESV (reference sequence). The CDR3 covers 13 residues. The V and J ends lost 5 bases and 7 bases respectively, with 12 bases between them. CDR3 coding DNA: TGTGCCAGCAGCCAGCAGGGCGGCCAGCCCCAGCATTTT. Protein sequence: CASSQQGGQPQHF.

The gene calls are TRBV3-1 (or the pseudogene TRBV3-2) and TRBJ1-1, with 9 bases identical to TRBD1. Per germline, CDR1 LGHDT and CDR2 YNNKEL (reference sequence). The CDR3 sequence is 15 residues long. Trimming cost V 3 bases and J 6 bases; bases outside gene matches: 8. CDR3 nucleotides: TGTGCCAGCAGCCAGGGGGGACAGGGTTTCGCTGAAGCTTTCTTT. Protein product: CASSQGGQGFAEAFF.

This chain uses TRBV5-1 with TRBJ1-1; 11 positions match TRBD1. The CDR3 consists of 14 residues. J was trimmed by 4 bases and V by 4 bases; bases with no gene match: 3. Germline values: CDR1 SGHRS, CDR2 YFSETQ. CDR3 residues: CASSPGTGGTEAFF. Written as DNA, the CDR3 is TGCGCCAGCAGCCCGGGGACAGGGGGCACTGAAGCTTTCTTT.

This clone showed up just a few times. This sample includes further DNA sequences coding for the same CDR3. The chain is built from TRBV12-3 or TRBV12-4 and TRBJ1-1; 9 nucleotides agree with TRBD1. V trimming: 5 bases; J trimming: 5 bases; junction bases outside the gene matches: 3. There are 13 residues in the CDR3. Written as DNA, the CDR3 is TGTGCCAGCAGTGGACAGGGGAGGACTGAAGCTTTCTTT. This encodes CASSGQGRTEAFF.

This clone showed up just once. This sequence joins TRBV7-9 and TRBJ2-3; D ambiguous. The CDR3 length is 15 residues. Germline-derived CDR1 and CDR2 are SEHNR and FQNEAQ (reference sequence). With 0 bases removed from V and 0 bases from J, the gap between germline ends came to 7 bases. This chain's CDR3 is CASSLALSSTDTQYF. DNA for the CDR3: TGTGCCAGCAGCTTAGCGCTTAGCAGCACAGATACGCAGTATTTT.

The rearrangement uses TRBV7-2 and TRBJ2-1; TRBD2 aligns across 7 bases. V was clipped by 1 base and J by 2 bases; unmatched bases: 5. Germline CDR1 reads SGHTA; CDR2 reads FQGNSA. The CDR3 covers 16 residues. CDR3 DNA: TGTGCCAGCAGCTTAGGGTTCGGGACTACCTACAATGAGCAGTTCTTC. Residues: CASSLGFGTTYNEQFF.

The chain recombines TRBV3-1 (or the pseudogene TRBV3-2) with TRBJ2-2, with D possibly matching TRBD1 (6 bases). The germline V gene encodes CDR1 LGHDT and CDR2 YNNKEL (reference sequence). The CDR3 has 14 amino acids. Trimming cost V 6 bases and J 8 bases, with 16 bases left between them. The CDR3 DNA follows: TGTGCCAGCAGACCAGCAGGGGTTGGTGGGGAGCTGTTTTTT. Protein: CASRPAGVGGELFF.

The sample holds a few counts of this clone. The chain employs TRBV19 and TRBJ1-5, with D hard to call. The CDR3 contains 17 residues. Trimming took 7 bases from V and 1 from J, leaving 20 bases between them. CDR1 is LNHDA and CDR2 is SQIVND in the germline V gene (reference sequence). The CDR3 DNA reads TGTGCCAGTACCCTAGGATCCCTCGGAGGGAGCAATCAGCCCCAGCATTTT. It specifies CASTLGSLGGSNQPQHF.

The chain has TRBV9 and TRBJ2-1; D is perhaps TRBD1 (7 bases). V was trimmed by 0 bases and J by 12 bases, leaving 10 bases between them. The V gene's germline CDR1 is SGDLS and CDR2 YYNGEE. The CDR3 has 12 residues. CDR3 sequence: CASSVGQGGQFF. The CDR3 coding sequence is TGTGCCAGCAGCGTAGGCCAGGGGGGGCAGTTCTTC.

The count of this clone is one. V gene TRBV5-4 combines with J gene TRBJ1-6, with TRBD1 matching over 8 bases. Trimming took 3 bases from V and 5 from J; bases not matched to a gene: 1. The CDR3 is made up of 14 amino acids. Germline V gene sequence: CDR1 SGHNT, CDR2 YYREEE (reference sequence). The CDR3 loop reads CASSWGQDNSPLHF. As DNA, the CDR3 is TGTGCCAGCAGCTGGGGACAGGATAATTCACCCCTCCACTTT.

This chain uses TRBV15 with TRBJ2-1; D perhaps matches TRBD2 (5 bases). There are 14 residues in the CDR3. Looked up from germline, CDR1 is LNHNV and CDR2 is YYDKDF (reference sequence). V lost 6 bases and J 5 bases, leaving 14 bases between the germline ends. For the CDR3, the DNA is TGTGCCACCAGGACACGGCAGACTAACAATGAGCAGTTCTTC. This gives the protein CATRTRQTNNEQFF.

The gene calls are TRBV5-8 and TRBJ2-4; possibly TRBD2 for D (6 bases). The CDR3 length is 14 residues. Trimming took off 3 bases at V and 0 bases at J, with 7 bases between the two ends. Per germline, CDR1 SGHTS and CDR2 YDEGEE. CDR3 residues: CASSSGLAKNIQYF. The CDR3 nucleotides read TGTGCCAGCAGCTCGGGACTAGCCAAAAACATTCAGTACTTC.

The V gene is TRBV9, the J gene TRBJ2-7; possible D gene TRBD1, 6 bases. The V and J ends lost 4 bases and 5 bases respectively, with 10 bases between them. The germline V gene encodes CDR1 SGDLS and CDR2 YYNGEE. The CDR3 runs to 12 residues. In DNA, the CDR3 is TGTGCCAGCAGCCAAGGGGGTAACGAGCAGTACTTC. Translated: CASSQGGNEQYF.